The rows below give T cell receptor beta chains drawn from one sample of a study of blood T cell repertoires in COVID-19. Here immunoSEQ multiplex PCR was the method, and the copy in TCRdb shows in-frame clones only, minus some. The sample consists of over 90,000 clones, about 86% of them appearing once. Sequenced sample: peripheral blood. The origin of the receptors is a woman between 55 and 75 years old in a cohort sampled during active or convalescent COVID-19. The CDR3 runs from the conserved cysteine through the conserved F or W.

TRBV21-1,TRBJ1-5,CASSNPRQGNANNQPQHF
TRBV27,TRBJ2-5,CASSRGGPGATQYF
TRBV28,TRBJ2-3,CASRARGDTQYF
TRBV19,TRBJ1-5,CASSPVRAQPQHF
TRBV12-3/TRBV12-4,TRBJ1-4,CASSPRLREKLFF
TRBV27,TRBJ2-5,CASSLLARWEKTQYF
TRBV12-3/TRBV12-4,TRBJ1-2,CASSYTGGQGYTF
TRBV7-9,TRBJ1-2,CASSLGTGRGYTF
TRBV7-3,TRBJ1-1,CASSVQGWTEAFF
TRBV9,TRBJ1-5,CASSVAGTHQPQHF
TRBV19,TRBJ2-5,CASSMRARQETQYF
TRBV11-2,TRBJ1-6,CASTIDRGSSPLHF
TRBV2,TRBJ2-5,CASSGERAETQYF
TRBV5-1,TRBJ1-3,CASSSLQGVTGNTIYF
TRBV7-2,TRBJ1-2,CASSLVGQGRGYTF
TRBV27,TRBJ1-1,CASSTLGQGGENTEAFF
TRBV6-4,TRBJ1-5,CASHRGNQPQHF
TRBV3-1/TRBV3-2,TRBJ2-2,CASSSLVEEVGELFF
TRBV10-3,TRBJ1-1,CAISKDRGDTEAFF
TRBV3-1/TRBV3-2,TRBJ1-3,CASSQGLLSGNTIYF
TRBV7-9,TRBJ1-4,CASSFGLNPATNEKLFF
TRBV7-6,TRBJ2-3,CASSLDPISKTDTQYF
TRBV6-4,TRBJ2-7,CASSRSFTSPFNEQYF
TRBV6-1,TRBJ1-5,CASSDPGQVGNQPQHF
TRBV10-1,TRBJ2-3,CASSEGGVPDTQYF
TRBV11-2,TRBJ2-5,CASRRPGTAESAQYF
TRBV4-2,TRBJ1-1,CASRRQITITNTEAFF
TRBV5-8,TRBJ1-3,CASSLVRVDGNTIYF
TRBV18,TRBJ2-5,CASSRDSSETQYF
TRBV6-2/TRBV6-3,TRBJ2-7,CASSYSDLYEQYF
TRBV7-3,TRBJ2-6,CASSFGSSGANVLTF
TRBV7-2,TRBJ2-5,CASSQGDRPTQYF
TRBV3-1/TRBV3-2,TRBJ1-6,CASSQLGQTNSPLHF
TRBV30,TRBJ1-1,CAWSGALRLEAFF
TRBV5-1,TRBJ2-3,CASGVERATDTQYF
TRBV18,TRBJ2-5,CASSPGLAEVLRRETQYF
TRBV5-1,TRBJ1-1,CASSLAGLHTEAFF
TRBV7-2,TRBJ2-7,CASSSSGGAAYEQYF
TRBV7-9,TRBJ1-2,CASSSTGVQGYTF
TRBV5-1,TRBJ2-7,CASSLVVDSYEQYF
TRBV6-2/TRBV6-3,TRBJ2-7,CASSYFGSHREEGVYEQYF
TRBV6-7,TRBJ2-3,CASSYHGGRVGLGTDTQYF
TRBV6-2/TRBV6-3,TRBJ1-4,CASSLDRGKLFF
TRBV5-1,TRBJ2-5,CASSSGTGAVGETQYF
TRBV5-5,TRBJ2-7,CASSIDWYEQYF
TRBV28,TRBJ1-6,CASSLSGGYSPLHF
TRBV19,TRBJ1-2,CASSISQGANGYTF
TRBV4-1,TRBJ1-2,CASSQEVGVANYGYTF
TRBV6-5,TRBJ2-1,CASMGLAGYNEQFF
TRBV2,TRBJ1-5,CASSFPTGDNQPQHF
TRBV7-2,TRBJ2-1,CASSLKHSWEGYNEQFF
TRBV19,TRBJ2-1,CASSMRQGQGPNEQFF
TRBV3-1/TRBV3-2,TRBJ2-7,CASSQELEGAYEQYF
TRBV28,TRBJ1-6,CASRQGRDSPLHF
TRBV28,TRBJ2-5,CASSTRLAGVGETQYF
TRBV19,TRBJ1-6,CATGQIYNSPLHF
TRBV4-2,TRBJ1-1,CASSQDTRANTEAFF
TRBV7-3,TRBJ2-3,CASSPRADTQYF
TRBV28,TRBJ1-4,CASSLKSAGLGEKLFF
TRBV5-1,TRBJ1-2,CASSLVSGVNYGYTF